The 4 T cell receptor beta chains reported below all come from one sample, sequenced in a study of PD-1 and CTLA-4 blockade in melanoma. Sequenced by immunoSEQ multiplex PCR; TCRdb stores in-frame clones only, minus some. The repertoire has about 16,000 clones, 70% of them found once; the top ten carry 13% to 15%. The sample in question was CD8+ T cells from peripheral blood, obtained from a patient given anti-PD-1 treatment. These receptors all come from a human donor with melanoma.

This clone was seen a few times. The chain has TRBV11-2 and TRBJ1-5; possible D gene TRBD1, 5 bases. Trimming removed 2 bases from V and 6 bases from J, with 11 bases in between. In germline, CDR1 is SGHAT, CDR2 FQNNGV. CDR3 length: 14 residues. CDR3 sequence reads: CASSLLGGTQPQHF. CDR3 sequence (DNA): TGTGCCAGCAGCTTACTTGGGGGGACTCAGCCCCAGCATTTT.

This clone was seen a few times. The genes are TRBV11-2 and TRBJ2-7; D is unclear. This CDR3 region has 12 residues. Trimming stripped 4 bases from V and 9 bases from J, with 13 bases between. Per germline, CDR1 SGHAT and CDR2 FQNNGV. The CDR3 region is CASSSSLRWQYF. The CDR3 coding sequence is TGTGCCAGCAGCTCGTCGTTGAGATGGCAGTACTTC.

This clone is deemed medium-sized. The chain uses TRBV5-5 and TRBJ1-1, with D hard to call. The V end was cut by 0 bases, the J end by 3 bases, with 6 bases between. The germline gives CDR1 SGHKS, CDR2 YYEKEE (reference sequence). The CDR3 spans 13 residues. In DNA, the CDR3 is TGTGCCAGCAGCTTGGACCTTTACACTGAAGCTTTCTTT. It is translated as CASSLDLYTEAFF.

This chain's CDR3 is CATSRGTSYNSPLHF. The CDR3 bases are TGTGCCACCAGCAGAGGGACCTCCTATAATTCACCCCTCCACTTT. The chain uses TRBV15 and TRBJ1-6; D not certain. Germline CDR1 LNHNV, CDR2 YYDKDF (reference sequence). The CDR3 is made up of 15 amino acids. Trimming stripped 1 base from V and 0 bases from J, with 4 bases between. The complete variable domain, with remaining parts taken from reference TRBV15 and TRBJ1-6, reads DAMVIQNPRYQVTQFGKPVTLSCSQTLNHNVMYWYQQKSSQAPKLLFHYYDKDFNNEADTPDNFQSRRPNTSFCFLDIRSPGLGDTAMYLCATSRGTSYNSPLHFGNGTRLTVT.